In its sample, the clone carrying this T cell receptor beta chain was seen once. The target antigen is unknown. In germline, CDR1 is SQVTM, CDR2 ANQGSEA. The length of the CDR3 is 17 residues. V gave up 4 bases and J gave up 3 bases, with 19 bases separating them. With template switching, a universal primer site was added, and the cDNA carried unique molecular identifiers. TCRdb analysed the 5' RACE reads with MiXCR anew, one entry per CDR3 protein. The sample yields about 550,000 distinct CDR3 sequences, more than 20% seen once. This entry belongs to a study of identical twins. Study-level results: Fewer insertions characterized abundant cord blood beta clonotypes, whereas memory repertoires showed none. Among beta out-of-frame sequences, excess sharing between twins appeared weaker.

These same data were also listed under a study on yellow fever vaccine responses in identical twins. That investigation notes: Reports say the vaccine T cell response in twins looked partly convergent and partly personalized.

This rearrangement joins TRBV29-1 to TRBJ2-6; possible D gene TRBD2, 5 bases. The receptor was isolated from a young woman in good health. Material: CD4+ T cells sorted from blood. In DNA form, the CDR3 reads TGCAGCGTTGTTACGGGGAAATTGTCCCATGGGGCCAACGTCCTGACTTTC. Translation gives CSVVTGKLSHGANVLTF.